This is a list of T cell receptor beta chains from one sample in a study of monozygotic twins with inflammatory bowel disease. TCRdb reprocessed the 5' RACE reads, with one entry per CDR3 protein and no DNA. The table lists 150,000 to 200,000 distinct CDR3 sequences. Sequenced material: blood. The receptors were sampled from a human donor with ulcerative colitis or Crohn's disease, or a healthy co-twin of an affected twin (not recorded which). Both conserved end residues are part of each CDR3.

TRBJ2-7,TRBV29-1,CSVRYSPIDQQYF
TRBJ1-5,TRBV19,CASRTGTDQPQHF
TRBJ2-7,TRBV28,CASRGNGRSYEQYF
TRBJ2-1,TRBV15,CATSRDLTGYSSYNEQFF
TRBJ1-2,TRBV6-5,CASRPTGVRGYTF
TRBJ1-1,TRBV7-2,CASSSQAGTGSAFF
TRBJ2-2,TRBV6-2/TRBV6-3,CASSDFSTNTGELFF
TRBJ1-2,TRBV20-1,CSAPDNYGYTF
TRBJ2-2,TRBV20-1,CSARETGFGDTGELFF
TRBJ2-1,TRBV4-2,CASSQVGGGEYNEQFF
TRBJ2-2,TRBV30,CAWRIAGGDTGELFF
TRBJ2-5,TRBV7-2,CANSKWDSRETQYF
TRBJ1-1,TRBV5-1,CASSPLQGTSTEAFF
TRBJ2-7,TRBV23-1,CASSQSLEGAGDEQYF
TRBJ2-7,TRBV4-2,CASSQDRANNEQYF
TRBJ2-3,TRBV11-2,CASSLGGRGGPDTQYF
TRBJ1-2,TRBV6-5,CASSSRDRSEYGYTF
TRBJ2-7,TRBV20-1,CSANGVDSYEQYF
TRBJ1-1,TRBV18,CASSPPRGRKTEAFF
TRBJ2-3,TRBV20-1,CSARDFLEDTQYF
TRBJ2-7,TRBV7-8,CASSPRDRVQEQYF
TRBJ2-1,TRBV2,CASELAGANNEQFF
TRBJ1-1,TRBV20-1,CSARQGPPGTEAFF
TRBJ2-1,TRBV5-1,CASSLGGLPKGEQFF
TRBJ2-4,TRBV12-3/TRBV12-4,CASSRRAKNIQYF
TRBJ2-5,TRBV18,CASSSEETQYF
TRBJ2-1,TRBV20-1,CSARSGRASYNEQFF
TRBJ1-4,TRBV3-1,CASSPRAGTGNEKLFF
TRBJ1-5,TRBV15,CATSRDGGGGQPQHF
TRBJ2-5,TRBV6-6,CASRGGGQETQYF
TRBJ2-4,TRBV5-1,CASSLVQGGNIQYF
TRBJ2-1,TRBV5-6,CASSLAGLPYNEQFF
TRBJ2-3,TRBV10-3,CATRTGTSGRTDTQYF
TRBJ2-2,TRBV7-2,CASSLRGPHGELFF
TRBJ2-1,TRBV12-3/TRBV12-4,CASSPGGVADEQFF
TRBJ2-1,TRBV19,CASSIGKNEQFF
TRBJ1-5,TRBV10-3,CAIKGLSNQPQHF
TRBJ2-7,TRBV5-1,CASSLDGRQTSYEQYF
TRBJ2-1,TRBV5-1,CASSLSETNYNEQFF
TRBJ2-1,TRBV6-1,CASSVWAGAEFF
TRBJ2-5,TRBV5-1,CASSLGWGDRVKETQYF
TRBJ2-3,TRBV18,CASSPAGTGGTDTQYF
TRBJ2-5,TRBV7-6,CASSLSRAAGTQYF
TRBJ2-7,TRBV20-1,CSAGASGSGTYEQYF
TRBJ2-2,TRBV20-1,CSARDRTKYTGELFF
TRBJ2-1,TRBV5-6,CASSFGAQGEDYNEQFF
TRBJ2-7,TRBV20-1,CSAREWRERAYEQYF
TRBJ1-3,TRBV29-1,CSVAGSGNTIYF
TRBJ1-5,TRBV27,CASSRGKGQPQHF